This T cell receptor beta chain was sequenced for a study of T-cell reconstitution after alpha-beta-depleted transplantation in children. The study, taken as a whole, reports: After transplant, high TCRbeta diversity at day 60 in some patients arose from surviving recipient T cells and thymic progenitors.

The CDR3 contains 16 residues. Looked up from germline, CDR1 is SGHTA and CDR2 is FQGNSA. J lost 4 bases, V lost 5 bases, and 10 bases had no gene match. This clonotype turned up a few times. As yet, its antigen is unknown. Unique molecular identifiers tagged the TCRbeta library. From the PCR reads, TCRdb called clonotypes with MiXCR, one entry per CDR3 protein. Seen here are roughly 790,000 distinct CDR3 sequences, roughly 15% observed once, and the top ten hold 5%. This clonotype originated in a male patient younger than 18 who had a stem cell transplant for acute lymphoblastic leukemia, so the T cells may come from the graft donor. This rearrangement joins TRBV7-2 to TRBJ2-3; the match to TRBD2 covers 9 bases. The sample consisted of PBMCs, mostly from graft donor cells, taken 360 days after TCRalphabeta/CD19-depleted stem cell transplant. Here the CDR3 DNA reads TGTGCCAGCAGCCTCGGGATGACTAGCGGCTCAGATACGCAGTATTTT. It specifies CASSLGMTSGSDTQYF.